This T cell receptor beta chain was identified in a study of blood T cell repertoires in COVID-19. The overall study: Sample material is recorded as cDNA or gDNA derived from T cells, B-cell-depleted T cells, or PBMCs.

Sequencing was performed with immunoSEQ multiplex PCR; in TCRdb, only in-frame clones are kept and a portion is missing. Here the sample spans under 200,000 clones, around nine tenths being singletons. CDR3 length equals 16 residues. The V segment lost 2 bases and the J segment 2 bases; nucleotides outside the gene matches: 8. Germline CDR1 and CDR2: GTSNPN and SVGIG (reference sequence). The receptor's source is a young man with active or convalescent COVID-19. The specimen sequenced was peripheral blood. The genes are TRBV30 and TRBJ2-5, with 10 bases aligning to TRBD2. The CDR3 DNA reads TGTGCCTGGAGTACCTCTAGCGGGGGCTTACAAGAGACCCAGTACTTC. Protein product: CAWSTSSGGLQETQYF.